This TCR beta chain was captured by sequencing in a study of CD8 T cell repertoires and HIV-1 epitope variants. Findings and caveats of the study: Roughly 10 TCR beta clonotypes were antigen-specific, roughly six apparently recognizing autologous or escape variants.

Notes on this clone: The antigen is not known.

This table comes from immunoSEQ multiplex PCR, and its TCRdb copy is limited to in-frame clones, with some not included. The table records roughly 100,000 clones, around 75% of them present only once. Germline CDR1 is MNHNY and CDR2 is SVGAGI (reference sequence). The CDR3 has 12 amino acids. The V gene lost 9 bases and the J gene lost 3 bases, with 9 bases spanning the gap. Sequenced material: uncultured baseline CD8+ T cells from peripheral blood mononuclear cells (PBMCs). This sequence originates from a male donor with HIV. The J gene is TRBJ2-1, the V gene TRBV6-6; D unclear. Written as DNA, the CDR3 is TGTGCCAGTGAAAATGACTACAATGAGCAGTTCTTC. Its protein product is CASENDYNEQFF.